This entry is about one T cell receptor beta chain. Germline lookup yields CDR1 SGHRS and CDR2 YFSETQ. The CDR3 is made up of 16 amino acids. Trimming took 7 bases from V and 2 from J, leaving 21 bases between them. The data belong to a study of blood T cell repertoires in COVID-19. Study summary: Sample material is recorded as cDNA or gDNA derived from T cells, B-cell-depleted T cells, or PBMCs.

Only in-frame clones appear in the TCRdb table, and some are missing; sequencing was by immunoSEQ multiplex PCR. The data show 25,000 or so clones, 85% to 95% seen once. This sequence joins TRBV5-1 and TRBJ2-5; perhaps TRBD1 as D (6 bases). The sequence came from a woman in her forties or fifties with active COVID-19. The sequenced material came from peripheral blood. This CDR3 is CASCPLTGWPQETQYF. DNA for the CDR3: TGCGCCAGCTGCCCCCTCACAGGGTGGCCACAAGAGACCCAGTACTTC.